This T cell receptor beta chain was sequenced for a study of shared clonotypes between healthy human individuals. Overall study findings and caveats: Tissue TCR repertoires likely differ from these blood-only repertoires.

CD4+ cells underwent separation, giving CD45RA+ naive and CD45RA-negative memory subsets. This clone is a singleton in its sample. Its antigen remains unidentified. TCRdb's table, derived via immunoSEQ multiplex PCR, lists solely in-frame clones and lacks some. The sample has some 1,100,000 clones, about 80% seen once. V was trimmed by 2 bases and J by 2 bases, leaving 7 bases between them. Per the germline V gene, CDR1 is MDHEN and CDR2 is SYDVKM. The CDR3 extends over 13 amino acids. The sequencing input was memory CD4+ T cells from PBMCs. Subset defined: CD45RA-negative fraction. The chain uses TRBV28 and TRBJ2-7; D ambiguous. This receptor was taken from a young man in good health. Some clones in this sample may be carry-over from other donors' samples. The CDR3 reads CASSLQTTYEQYF. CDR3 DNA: TGTGCCAGCAGTTTACAGACAACCTACGAGCAGTACTTC.